Presented here are 5 T cell receptor beta chains from one specimen sequenced in a study of type 1 regulatory T cells. Antigen specificity for these receptors is unknown. TCRdb independently ran MiXCR on the reads; one entry per CDR3 protein. This sample has 63,000 or so distinct CDR3 sequences, with roughly 49% found just once. The sample taken for sequencing was cultured non-Tr1 T cells, either the whole culture or a sorted T cell fraction (not recorded which). These receptors were taken from a human donor in good health.

This clonotype was recorded a few times. The rearrangement joins TRBV15 to TRBJ2-7; D may be TRBD1 (5 bases). There are 14 residues in the CDR3. In germline, CDR1 is LNHNV, CDR2 YYDKDF (reference sequence). Trimming removed 1 base at V and 2 bases at J, with 9 bases between. The CDR3 protein is CATSRGGITYEQYF. Written as DNA, the CDR3 is TGTGCCACCAGCAGAGGGGGCATCACCTACGAGCAGTACTTC. Full variable domain (remainder filled in from reference TRBV15 and TRBJ2-7): DAMVIQNPRYQVTQFGKPVTLSCSQTLNHNVMYWYQQKSSQAPKLLFHYYDKDFNNEADTPDNFQSRRPNTSFCFLDIRSPGLGDTAMYLCATSRGGITYEQYFGPGTRLTVT.

This clonotype appeared once. The chain is built from TRBV5-4 and TRBJ1-2, with D tentatively TRBD1 (6 bases). The CDR3 loop spans 13 amino acids. Germline CDR1 and CDR2: SGHNT and YYREEE (reference sequence). The germline V and J ends were trimmed by 10 bases and 5 bases, with 18 bases remaining between them. CDR3 nucleotide sequence: TGTGCCTATCGGGGGGGGGCAACATATGGCTACACCTTC. Its protein product is CAYRGGATYGYTF.

The genes are TRBV12-3 or TRBV12-4 and TRBJ1-5; D remains ambiguous. Trimming shortened V by 1 base and J by 1 base, and 8 bases separated the two germline ends. The CDR3 runs to 15 residues. CDR3 sequence (DNA): TGTGCCAGCAGTTTAGGGTGGGGAAGCAATCAGCCCCAGCATTTT. Its translation is CASSLGWGSNQPQHF.

CDR3 coding DNA: TGTGCCAGCAGCCAAGATCGGGGTCCAGATACGCAGTATTTT. It encodes CASSQDRGPDTQYF. This chain uses TRBV4-2 with TRBJ2-3; D might be TRBD2 (5 bases). CDR1 LGHNA and CDR2 YNFKEQ come from the germline V gene. Trimming stripped 0 bases from V and 4 bases from J, with 8 bases between. CDR3 length: 14 amino acids.

This clonotype was recorded a few times. The V gene is TRBV12-3 or TRBV12-4, the J gene TRBJ1-5; possibly TRBD1 for D (6 bases). Trimming took 5 bases from V and 0 from J, leaving 14 bases between them. CDR3 length: 16 residues. The CDR3 DNA reads TGTGCCAGCAGTAAACGTCACAGGGATAGCAATCAGCCCCAGCATTTT. Translation gives CASSKRHRDSNQPQHF.